The 8 T cell receptor beta chains given below trace back to one sample, sequenced in a study of blood T cell repertoires in COVID-19. Only in-frame clones appear in the TCRdb table, and some are missing; sequencing was by immunoSEQ multiplex PCR. The sample contains about 120,000 clones, 90% of which appear only once. The specimen sequenced was peripheral blood. These receptors came from a human donor with active COVID-19. The donor label of this sample is uncertain.

Concerning this clone itself: Other DNA sequences in this specimen translate into the identical CDR3. The J gene is TRBJ1-1, the V gene TRBV9, with no clear D. The CDR3 consists of 14 residues. The V gene's germline CDR1 is SGDLS and CDR2 YYNGEE. The V and J ends lost 0 bases and 2 bases respectively, with 8 bases between them. The CDR3 reads CASSVVGGNTEAFF. As DNA, the CDR3 is TGTGCCAGCAGCGTAGTTGGAGGCAACACTGAAGCTTTCTTT.

The gene calls are TRBV7-2 and TRBJ2-5; 11 bases agree with TRBD2. Germline lookup yields CDR1 SGHTA and CDR2 FQGNSA. The junction had 6 bases not matched to a gene; V was cut back by 2 bases and J by 4 bases. CDR3 length equals 16 residues. This CDR3 reads CASSLIPLAGGETQYF. In DNA form, the CDR3 reads TGTGCCAGCAGCTTAATCCCGCTAGCGGGGGGAGAGACCCAGTACTTC.

V and J are TRBV7-9 and TRBJ2-5; 10 bases are shared with TRBD1. The CDR3 loop spans 15 amino acids. Germline values: CDR1 SEHNR, CDR2 FQNEAQ (reference sequence). J lost 5 bases, V lost 5 bases, and 8 bases had no gene match. CDR3 residues: CASSPRDRGRETQYF. The CDR3, as DNA: TGTGCCAGCAGCCCACGGGACAGGGGCCGGGAGACCCAGTACTTC. The whole variable domain, filled in from reference TRBV7-9 and TRBJ2-5, reads DTGVSQNPRHKITKRGQNVTFRCDPISEHNRLYWYRQTLGQGPEFLTYFQNEAQLEKSRLLSDRFSAERPKGSFSTLEIQRTEQGDSAMYLCASSPRDRGRETQYFGPGTRLLVL.

The rearrangement links TRBV5-5 to TRBJ2-5, with 11 bases identical to TRBD2. CDR1 and CDR2 (germline): SGHKS, YYEKEE (reference sequence). This CDR3 spans 16 amino acids. V shed 4 bases and J 7 bases; nucleotides not matched to a gene: 12. CDR3 sequence (DNA): TGTGCCAGCAGCCGCGGACTAGCGGGTCAAACGGGGACCCAGTACTTC. Its protein is CASSRGLAGQTGTQYF. The whole variable domain, filled in from reference TRBV5-5 and TRBJ2-5, reads DAGVTQSPTHLIKTRGQQVTLRCSPISGHKSVSWYQQVLGQGPQFIFQYYEKEERGRGNFPDRFSARQFPNYSSELNVNALLLGDSALYLCASSRGLAGQTGTQYFGPGTRLLVL.

The chain has TRBV19 and TRBJ2-1; 7 nucleotides line up with TRBD2. From germline, CDR1 is LNHDA and CDR2 SQIVND (reference sequence). Unmatched junction bases numbered 3, after V lost 4 bases and J lost 0 bases. The CDR3 extends over 15 amino acids. Here the CDR3 DNA reads TGTGCCAGTAGTACAAGCGGGAACTCCTACAATGAGCAGTTCTTC. Translated: CASSTSGNSYNEQFF. Full variable domain (remainder filled in from reference TRBV19 and TRBJ2-1): DGGITQSPKYLFRKEGQNVTLSCEQNLNHDAMYWYRQDPGQGLRLIYYSQIVNDFQKGDIAEGYSVSREKKESFPLTVTSAQKNPTAFYLCASSTSGNSYNEQFFGPGTRLTVL.

The rearrangement uses TRBV7-3 and TRBJ1-3; D ambiguous. Trimming pared 5 bases from V and 3 bases from J, leaving 8 bases between. Germline loops: CDR1 SGHTA, CDR2 FQGTGA. The CDR3 length is 13 residues. The CDR3 is CASSPTGGNTIYF. The CDR3 DNA follows: TGTGCCAGCAGCCCAACGGGTGGAAACACCATATATTTT.

The gene calls are TRBV5-4 and TRBJ2-2, with D maybe TRBD2 (7 bases). Germline V lookup: CDR1 SGHNT, CDR2 YYREEE (reference sequence). The V gene lost 0 bases and the J gene lost 5 bases, with 26 bases spanning the gap. The CDR3 has 20 residues. The CDR3 coding sequence is TGTGCCAGCAGCTTGGCGGGGCTGTGGGGGGGCCTCGGAGGGACCGGGGAGCTGTTTTTT. Amino acids: CASSLAGLWGGLGGTGELFF.

This clone was seen just once. V and J are TRBV10-3 and TRBJ1-5; D is unresolved. The CDR3 has 14 amino acids. With 10 bases removed from V and 5 bases from J, the gap between germline ends came to 18 bases. Germline V lookup: CDR1 ENHRY, CDR2 SYGVKD. Written as DNA, the CDR3 is TGTGCCACCAGCGTTCGGGATGCGGATCAGCCCCAGCATTTT. It specifies CATSVRDADQPQHF.